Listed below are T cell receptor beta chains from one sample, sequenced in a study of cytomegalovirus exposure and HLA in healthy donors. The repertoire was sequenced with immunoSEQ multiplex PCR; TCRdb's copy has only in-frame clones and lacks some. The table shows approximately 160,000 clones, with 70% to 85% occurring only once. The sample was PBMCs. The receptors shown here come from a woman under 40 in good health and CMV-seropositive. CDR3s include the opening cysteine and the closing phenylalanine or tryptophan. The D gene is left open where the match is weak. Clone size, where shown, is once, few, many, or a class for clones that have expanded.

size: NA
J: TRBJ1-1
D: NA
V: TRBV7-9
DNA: TGTGCCAGCAGCTTAGGGCCCTGGGGCAGCACTGAAGCTTTCTTT
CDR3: CASSLGPWGSTEAFF

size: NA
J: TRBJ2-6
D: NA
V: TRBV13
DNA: TGTGCCAGCAGCTGGGGGGGGCGGCTGGCTGATTCTGGGGCCAACGTCCTGACTTTC
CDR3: CASSWGGRLADSGANVLTF

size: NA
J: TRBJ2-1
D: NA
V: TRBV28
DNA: TGTGCCAGCAGTTGGATAGACTCCACCACCAACAATGAGCAGTTCTTC
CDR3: CASSWIDSTTNNEQFF

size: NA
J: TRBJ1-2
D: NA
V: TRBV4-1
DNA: TGCGCCAGCAGCCAAGAGGTTTCGGACAGATTCTATGGCTACACCTTC
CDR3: CASSQEVSDRFYGYTF

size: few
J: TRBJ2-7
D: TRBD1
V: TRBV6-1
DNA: TGTGCCAGCACTCGGGTGGGACAGGGGGGCTACGAGCAGTACTTC
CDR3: CASTRVGQGGYEQYF

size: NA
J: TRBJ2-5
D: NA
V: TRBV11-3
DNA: TGTGCCAGCAGCCAAATGGGCAACCAAGAGACCCAGTACTTC
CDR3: CASSQMGNQETQYF

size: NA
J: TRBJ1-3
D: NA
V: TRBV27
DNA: TGTGCCAGCATGCAGGGGTTGAGCTCTGGAAACACCATATATTTT
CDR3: CASMQGLSSGNTIYF

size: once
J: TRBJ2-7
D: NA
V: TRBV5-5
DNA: TGTGCCAGCAGCTCCGCTTCGGAGGGGACCTACGAGCAGTACTTC
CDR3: CASSSASEGTYEQYF

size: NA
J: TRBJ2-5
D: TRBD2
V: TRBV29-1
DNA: TGCAGCGTTGAGGAGGGACTAGCGGGAGGGGAGACCCAGTACTTC
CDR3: CSVEEGLAGGETQYF

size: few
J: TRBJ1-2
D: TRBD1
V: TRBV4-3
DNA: TGCGCCAGCAGCCAAGATGGAGGAGACAGGGGATTCTATGGCTACACCTTC
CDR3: CASSQDGGDRGFYGYTF

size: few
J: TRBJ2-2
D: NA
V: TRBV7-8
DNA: TGTGCCAGCACGAAGACAGGAGTCACCGGGGAGCTGTTTTTT
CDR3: CASTKTGVTGELFF

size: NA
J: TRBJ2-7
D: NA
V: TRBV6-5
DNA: TGTGCCAGCAGTCACCCGGGTAGGGGAGAGCAGTACTTC
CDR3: CASSHPGRGEQYF

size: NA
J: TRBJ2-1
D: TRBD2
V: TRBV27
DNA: TGTGCCAGCAGTCCGGGACTAGCGGGGGAGCAGTTCTTC
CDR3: CASSPGLAGEQFF

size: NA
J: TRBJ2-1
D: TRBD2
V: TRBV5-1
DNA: TGCGCCAGCACTACCCGGACTAGCGGGTCCTACAATGAGCAGTTCTTC
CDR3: CASTTRTSGSYNEQFF

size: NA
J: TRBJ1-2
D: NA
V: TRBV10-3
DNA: TGTGCCATCAGTGACTCGACAGCGAACTATGGCTACACCTTC
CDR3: CAISDSTANYGYTF

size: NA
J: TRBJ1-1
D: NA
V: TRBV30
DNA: TGTGCCTGGAGTGTACTAGGGGGGGCGGGAACTGAAGCTTTCTTT
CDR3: CAWSVLGGAGTEAFF